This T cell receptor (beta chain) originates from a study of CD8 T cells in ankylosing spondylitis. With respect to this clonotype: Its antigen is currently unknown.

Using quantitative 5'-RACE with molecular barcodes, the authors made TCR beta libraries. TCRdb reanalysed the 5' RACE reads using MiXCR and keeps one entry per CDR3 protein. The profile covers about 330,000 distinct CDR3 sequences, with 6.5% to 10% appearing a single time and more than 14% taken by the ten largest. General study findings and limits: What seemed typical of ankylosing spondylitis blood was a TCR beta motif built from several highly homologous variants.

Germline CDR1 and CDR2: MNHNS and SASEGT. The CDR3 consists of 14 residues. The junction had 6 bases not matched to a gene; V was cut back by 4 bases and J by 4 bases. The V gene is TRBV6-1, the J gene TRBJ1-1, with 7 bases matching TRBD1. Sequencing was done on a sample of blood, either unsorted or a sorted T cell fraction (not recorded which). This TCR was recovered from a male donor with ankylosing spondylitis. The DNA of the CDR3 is TGTGCCAGCAGTGTCGACAGGGACCGCACTGAAGCTTTCTTT. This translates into CASSVDRDRTEAFF.